These 16 T cell receptor beta chains were all obtained from the same sample, sequenced in a study of blood T cells in healthy people across ages. Primers used in a second PCR of roughly 6 to 12 cycles were a sample-barcoded 5' primer and a J-beta primer mix. From the 5' RACE reads, TCRdb called clonotypes with MiXCR, one entry per CDR3 protein. The repertoire holds approximately 900,000 distinct CDR3 sequences, about 44% seen once, with 13% in the top ten. The sequenced sample consisted of blood. These receptors all come from a man aged 25-45 years in good health.

This chain connects TRBV11-2 to TRBJ2-3; a possible D gene is TRBD2 (5 bases). The CDR3 has 15 amino acids. The germline CDR1 and CDR2 sequences are SGHAT and FQNNGV. Trimming took off 7 bases at V and 3 bases at J, with 17 bases between the two ends. CDR3 nucleotides: TGTGCCAGCAAGATCTACGGGGTTGGGACAGATACGCAGTATTTT. This codes for CASKIYGVGTDTQYF.

The V gene is TRBV4-1, the J gene TRBJ2-5; 7 bases align to TRBD2. V was clipped by 1 base and J by 11 bases; unmatched bases: 13. The CDR3 is 15 residues long. The germline V gene has CDR1 MGHRA and CDR2 YSYEKL. CDR3 residues: CASSQALSRDYGQYF. CDR3 in DNA: TGCGCCAGCAGCCAAGCTCTCTCCAGGGACTACGGGCAGTACTTC.

This clonotype was detected only once. This CDR3 reads CASGRDRGSGYTF. For the CDR3, the DNA is TGTGCCAGCGGACGGGACAGGGGAAGTGGCTACACCTTC. The chain employs TRBV28 and TRBJ1-2; TRBD1 aligns across 10 bases. V gave up 8 bases and J gave up 7 bases; unmatched junction bases: 7. CDR3 length: 13 residues. Germline CDR1 reads MDHEN; CDR2 reads SYDVKM.

This clonotype was seen only a few times. This chain connects TRBV20-1 to TRBJ2-3; 11 bases fit TRBD2. CDR1 DFQATT and CDR2 SNEGSKA come from the germline V gene (reference sequence). The V segment lost 5 bases and the J segment 2 bases; nucleotides outside the gene matches: 9. The CDR3 sequence is 16 residues long. DNA of the CDR3: TGCAGTGCTCTCCGCATTAGCGGGGGGGCCACAGATACGCAGTATTTT. Protein: CSALRISGGATDTQYF.

This chain joins TRBV4-3 and TRBJ2-1; 9 bases are a match to TRBD1. This CDR3 is 16 amino acids long. Trimming at V came to 3 bases and at J to 1 base, leaving 4 bases not matched to a gene. CDR1 and CDR2 (germline): LGHNA, YSLEER. The DNA for the CDR3 is TGCGCCAGCAGCCAGACCGGGACAGGGTCCTACAATGAGCAGTTCTTC. Translated, it gives CASSQTGTGSYNEQFF.

In this sample, this clonotype turned up many times. The V call is TRBV30, the J call TRBJ2-1, with 8 bases lining up with TRBD2. Germline CDR1 is GTSNPN and CDR2 is SVGIG (reference sequence). The CDR3 has 14 amino acids. V lost 1 base and J lost 6; bases outside the gene matches: 5. The CDR3 is CAWSGTSWVNEQFF. The CDR3 nucleotides read TGTGCCTGGAGTGGGACTAGCTGGGTCAATGAGCAGTTCTTC.

This clonotype has only a few counts. This chain connects TRBV21-1 to TRBJ1-5. TRBV21-1 is given as a pseudogene. CDR3 length equals 15 residues. DNA for the CDR3: TGTGCCAGCAGCAACTTCCTACCTTCATACCAGCCCCAGCATTTT. Translation: CASSNFLPSYQPQHF.

This clonotype was seen ten or more times. The gene calls are TRBV4-2 and TRBJ1-2, with TRBD1 identical over 7 bases. V was pared by 4 bases and J by 3 bases, with 11 bases of the junction left unmatched. The germline CDR1 and CDR2 sequences are LGHNA and YNFKEQ. CDR3 size: 16 residues. The CDR3 DNA is TGTGCCAGCAGCCCCCGACAGGGTACATGGGACTATGGCTACACCTTC. Its protein product is CASSPRQGTWDYGYTF.

This clonotype occurred a few times. The chain uses TRBV25-1 and TRBJ1-5; possible D gene TRBD1, 6 bases. The CDR3 runs to 14 residues. Germline CDR1 is MGHDK and CDR2 is SYGVNS. V dropped 5 bases and J dropped 7 bases, with 15 bases sitting between them. The CDR3 is CASSLTGFGQPQHF. The CDR3 bases are TGTGCCAGCAGTCTAACAGGGTTTGGCCAGCCCCAGCATTTT.

The rearrangement links TRBV6-5 to TRBJ2-5; a weak D match, TRBD2 (7 bases). This CDR3 is built from 15 residues. V was shortened by 0 bases and J by 6 bases, with 14 bases between the two germline ends. The germline gives CDR1 MNHEY, CDR2 SVGAGI. DNA for the CDR3: TGTGCCAGCAGTTACTCCGTCGGGGGGCCAAAGACCCAGTACTTC. It is translated as CASSYSVGGPKTQYF.

The J gene is TRBJ2-7, the V gene TRBV5-1; D is ambiguous. Per germline, CDR1 SGHRS and CDR2 YFSETQ. The CDR3 contains 13 residues. Deletions cut 1 base from V and 0 bases from J, with 5 bases between. The CDR3 sequence: CASSLRLSYEQYF. Here the CDR3 DNA reads TGCGCCAGCAGCTTGCGCCTCTCCTACGAGCAGTACTTC.

As for this clonotype: The junction shows a germline mismatch at one end, possibly a read error. The chain recombines TRBV9 with TRBJ2-1, with 10 bases fitting TRBD2. CDR3 size: 15 residues. CDR1 and CDR2 (germline): SGDLS, YYNGEE. The CDR3 reads CASSVSSGGYSEQFF. CDR3 DNA sequence: TGTGCCAGCAGCGTGTCTAGCGGGGGTTACAGTGAGCAGTTCTTC.

The chain is built from TRBV6-2 or TRBV6-3 and TRBJ1-5; TRBD1 agrees at 9 bases. Germline CDR1 MNHEY, CDR2 SVGEGT. This CDR3 spans 17 amino acids. V shed 2 bases and J 0 bases; nucleotides not matched to a gene: 5. CDR3 protein: CASSYLQGAYSNQPQHF. The CDR3 DNA follows: TGTGCCAGCAGTTACCTACAGGGGGCCTATAGCAATCAGCCCCAGCATTTT.

A few counts support this clonotype. V usage is TRBV28 and J usage is TRBJ2-3; D unclear. The CDR3 extends over 14 amino acids. Germline V gene lookup returns CDR1 MDHEN and CDR2 SYDVKM. V lost 3 bases and J 4 bases, leaving 11 bases between the germline ends. This CDR3 reads CASSLSLKSDTQYF. The CDR3 DNA is TGTGCCAGCAGTTTGTCCTTAAAATCAGATACGCAGTATTTT.

Note on this clonotype: A read error may account for a junction end that differs from germline. This rearrangement joins TRBV4-3 to TRBJ2-7, with 8 bases aligning to TRBD1. The CDR3 loop spans 14 amino acids. Germline assignment: CDR1 LGHNA and CDR2 YSLEER. Written as DNA, the CDR3 is TGCACCAGCAGCCAAGACAGGGGTTCCTACGAGCAGTACTTC. It encodes CTSSQDRGSYEQYF.

DNA for the CDR3: TGTGCCAGCAGCGCCGGGGCGGGGATCTATAGCACAGATACGCAGTATTTT. Translation: CASSAGAGIYSTDTQYF. The V and J genes are TRBV9 and TRBJ2-3; weak D call: TRBD2 (6 bases). CDR1 and CDR2 from the germline V gene are SGDLS and YYNGEE. CDR3 length: 17 residues. Between the trimmed V and J ends, which lost 3 bases and 0 bases, there was a span of 17 bases.